Each of the 26 T cell receptor beta chains below was sequenced from the same sample in a study of cytomegalovirus exposure and HLA in healthy donors. TCRdb's copy holds only in-frame clones and misses some; the assay was immunoSEQ multiplex PCR. The sample lists 150,000 to 200,000 clones, roughly 80% seen once, with over 5.5% in the top ten. The material sequenced was PBMCs. These receptors were taken from a man between 18 and 29 years old in good health and CMV-seropositive.

V gene TRBV18 combines with J gene TRBJ1-2, with a tentative D call TRBD1 (5 bases). This CDR3 comprises 15 residues. Deletions cut 3 bases from V and 6 bases from J, with 17 bases between. CDR1 KGHSH and CDR2 LQKENI come from the germline V gene. CDR3 bases: TGTGCCAGCTCACCCGACGGGGCGCGGGGAGATGGCTACACCTTC. Translated, it gives CASSPDGARGDGYTF.

This chain connects TRBV5-1 to TRBJ1-4, with TRBD1 as a possible D gene (5 bases). Trimming stripped 4 bases from V and 5 bases from J, with 24 bases between. The CDR3 totals 18 residues. CDR1 SGHRS and CDR2 YFSETQ come from the germline V gene. The CDR3 protein is CASSTRTFQGMGNEKLFF. The DNA for the CDR3 is TGCGCCAGCAGCACGCGAACCTTCCAGGGTATGGGGAATGAAAAACTGTTTTTT. Combining the CDR3 with reference TRBV5-1 and TRBJ1-4 gives the whole variable domain KAGVTQTPRYLIKTRGQQVTLSCSPISGHRSVSWYQQTPGQGLQFLFEYFSETQRNKGNFPGRFSGRQFSNSRSEMNVSTLELGDSALYLCASSTRTFQGMGNEKLFFGSGTQLSVL.

The rearrangement joins TRBV21-1 to TRBJ1-1; TRBD1 is the table's D call, not checked against the DNA. TRBV21-1 is given as a pseudogene. The CDR3 is 15 amino acids. CDR3 region: CASSPRTGVNTEAFF. CDR3 coding DNA: TGTGCCAGCAGCCCACGGACAGGGGTGAACACTGAAGCTTTCTTT.

The chain couples TRBV9 to TRBJ1-3; D might be TRBD1 (5 bases). Looked up from germline, CDR1 is SGDLS and CDR2 is YYNGEE. V was clipped by 0 bases and J by 4 bases, with 11 bases between them. The CDR3 is 15 amino acids. The CDR3 DNA follows: TGTGCCAGCAGCGTAGTGGGGGGTAGAGGAAACACCATATATTTT. This encodes CASSVVGGRGNTIYF.

The chain couples TRBV2 to TRBJ2-7, with 12 bases fitting TRBD2. Germline values: CDR1 SNHLY, CDR2 FYNNEI. The CDR3 covers 13 residues. V dropped 6 bases and J dropped 4; count of bases not matched to a gene: 1. CDR3 sequence: CASRGTSGYEQYF. The DNA of the CDR3 is TGTGCCAGCAGAGGGACTAGCGGGTACGAGCAGTACTTC.

The CDR3 loop is CASSPPSYRELFF. CDR3 DNA sequence: TGTGCCAGTAGCCCACCGAGTTACCGGGAGCTGTTTTTT. V and J are TRBV19 and TRBJ2-2; D is unclear. The germline gives CDR1 LNHDA, CDR2 SQIVND (reference sequence). The ends were cut back, 6 bases at V and 9 bases at J, with 14 bases in the middle. CDR3 length equals 13 residues.

V gene TRBV2 combines with J gene TRBJ2-5; 10 nucleotides match TRBD2. V lost 6 bases to trimming and J lost 2 bases; unmatched junction nucleotides: 15. Germline CDR1 reads SNHLY; CDR2 reads FYNNEI. This CDR3 is 18 amino acids long. CDR3 nucleotide sequence: TGTGCCAGCAGCGGACTAGCGGCGGGAGGGGGGCTTCAAGAGACCCAGTACTTC. This encodes CASSGLAAGGGLQETQYF.

This clone was found a few times. The chain links TRBV19 to TRBJ2-7; D is possibly TRBD2 (6 bases). V lost 5 bases and J lost 3, with 11 bases in between. Looked up from germline, CDR1 is LNHDA and CDR2 is SQIVND (reference sequence). The CDR3 runs 13 residues. This CDR3 reads CASSAGLFYEQYF. The CDR3 DNA follows: TGTGCCAGTAGTGCGGGACTTTTCTACGAGCAGTACTTC.

The chain recombines TRBV28 with TRBJ2-7, with D possibly being TRBD1 (5 bases). V dropped 1 base and J dropped 3 bases, with 13 bases sitting between them. The CDR3 sequence is 15 residues long. Germline V gene lookup returns CDR1 MDHEN and CDR2 SYDVKM. CDR3 bases: TGTGCCAGCAGTTTATTCGCCAGGCAGGGCTACGAGCAGTACTTC. Translating it yields CASSLFARQGYEQYF. The complete variable domain, with remaining parts taken from reference TRBV28 and TRBJ2-7, reads DVKVTQSSRYLVKRTGEKVFLECVQDMDHENMFWYRQDPGLGLRLIYFSYDVKMKEKGDIPEGYSVSREKKERFSLILESASTNQTSMYLCASSLFARQGYEQYFGPGTRLTVT.

V and J are TRBV5-6 and TRBJ2-5; perhaps TRBD1 as D (6 bases). V was trimmed by 5 bases and J by 2 bases, leaving 19 bases between them. The CDR3 runs 16 residues. Germline V lookup: CDR1 SGHDT, CDR2 YYEEEE. CDR3 in DNA: TGTGCCAGCAGGGCCACGGCCGCAGGGGTTCAAGAGACCCAGTACTTC. Encoded protein: CASRATAAGVQETQYF.

The rearrangement uses TRBV29-1 and TRBJ2-7, with a tentative D call TRBD2 (6 bases). The CDR3 is made up of 12 amino acids. Germline-derived CDR1 and CDR2 are SQVTM and ANQGSEA. Trimming shortened V by 5 bases and J by 4 bases, and 12 bases separated the two germline ends. CDR3 DNA sequence: TGCAGCGTTAAGGCTAGCGAGTACGAGCAGTACTTC. This sequence encodes CSVKASEYEQYF.

The CDR3 region is CAWIRAGGGWTEAFF. CDR3 in DNA: TGTGCCTGGATCCGGGCAGGGGGCGGTTGGACTGAAGCTTTCTTT. The chain recombines TRBV30 with TRBJ1-1, with 8 bases that match TRBD1. Germline V gives CDR1 GTSNPN, CDR2 SVGIG (reference sequence). V shed 4 bases and J 5 bases; nucleotides not matched to a gene: 12. CDR3 size: 15 residues.

This rearrangement joins TRBV5-1 to TRBJ2-2, with D tentatively TRBD1 (6 bases). The ends were cut back, 4 bases at V and 3 bases at J, with 13 bases in the middle. There are 15 residues in the CDR3. Looked up from germline, CDR1 is SGHRS and CDR2 is YFSETQ. CDR3 nucleotide sequence: TGCGCCAGCAGCGTCGACAGGCCCGACACCGGGGAGCTGTTTTTT. This translates into CASSVDRPDTGELFF.

The chain links TRBV10-3 to TRBJ2-5, with 9 positions matching TRBD2. The trim removed 4 bases at V and 5 bases at J, leaving 5 bases unmatched. Germline loops: CDR1 ENHRY, CDR2 SYGVKD. The CDR3 loop spans 14 amino acids. In nucleotides, the CDR3 is TGTGCCATCAGTGGGGGTAGCGGGAGTGAGACCCAGTACTTC. Protein sequence: CAISGGSGSETQYF.

J is TRBJ2-7 and V is TRBV27, with 8 positions matching TRBD2. Germline lookup yields CDR1 MNHEY and CDR2 SMNVEV (reference sequence). V shed 6 bases and J 1 base; nucleotides not matched to a gene: 5. The CDR3 consists of 14 residues. DNA of the CDR3: TGTGCCAGCAGGCCGGGACTAGGATCCTACGAGCAGTACTTC. It is translated as CASRPGLGSYEQYF.

This clone was seen only once. This chain uses TRBV27 with TRBJ2-7, with 8 bases aligning to TRBD2. The CDR3 is made up of 13 amino acids. With V trimmed by 6 bases and J by 2 bases, 3 bases remained unmatched. Germline CDR1 and CDR2: MNHEY and SMNVEV (reference sequence). The CDR3 loop reads CASSSGGPYEQYF. The CDR3 DNA follows: TGTGCCAGCAGCTCGGGAGGGCCCTACGAGCAGTACTTC.

Note on this clone: A junction boundary mismatches the germline segment, possibly from a read error. This rearrangement joins TRBV30 to TRBJ2-3, with TRBD2 matching 9 bases. Germline V gives CDR1 GTSNPN, CDR2 SVGIG (reference sequence). The CDR3 sequence is 12 residues long. The CDR3 DNA is TGTGCCTTTAGCGGGAGCATAGATACGCAGTATTTT. Translation: CAFSGSIDTQYF. The whole variable domain, remainder taken from reference TRBV30 and TRBJ2-3, is SQTIHQWPATLVQPVGSPLSLECTVEGTSNPNLYWYRQAAGRGLQLLFYSVGIGQISSEVPQNLSASRPQDRQFILSSKKLLLSDSGFYLCAFSGSIDTQYFGPGTRLTVL.

The chain is built from TRBV19 and TRBJ1-1; the match to TRBD1 covers 7 bases. Germline CDR1 reads LNHDA; CDR2 reads SQIVND (reference sequence). The CDR3 has 13 amino acids. V lost 4 bases, J lost 5 bases, and 4 bases stayed unmatched. The CDR3 DNA follows: TGTGCCAGTAGTAAAACAGGGGTTACTGAAGCTTTCTTT. Protein sequence: CASSKTGVTEAFF. Full variable domain (outside the CDR3, taken from reference TRBV19 and TRBJ1-1): DGGITQSPKYLFRKEGQNVTLSCEQNLNHDAMYWYRQDPGQGLRLIYYSQIVNDFQKGDIAEGYSVSREKKESFPLTVTSAQKNPTAFYLCASSKTGVTEAFFGQGTRLTVV.

This sequence joins TRBV28 and TRBJ1-2; 8 nucleotides agree with TRBD1. In germline, CDR1 is MDHEN, CDR2 SYDVKM. There are 14 residues in the CDR3. The trim removed 5 bases at V and 4 bases at J, leaving 6 bases unmatched. The CDR3 spells CASSGTGPGYGYTF. CDR3 nucleotides: TGTGCCAGCAGTGGGACAGGACCCGGCTATGGCTACACCTTC.

The V and J genes are TRBV10-3 and TRBJ1-2; 7 bases fit TRBD1. Germline trimming cut 6 bases from V and 8 bases from J; bases unmatched to any gene: 12. Germline lookup yields CDR1 ENHRY and CDR2 SYGVKD. CDR3 length: 14 amino acids. This chain's CDR3 is CAIRRDSTTGGYTF. The CDR3 region has the DNA TGTGCCATCAGACGGGACAGCACTACTGGAGGCTACACCTTC.

V is TRBV30 and J is TRBJ2-3, with TRBD2 matching 8 bases. The CDR3 runs to 14 residues. The germline V gene encodes CDR1 GTSNPN and CDR2 SVGIG (reference sequence). V gave up 0 bases and J gave up 1 base; unmatched junction bases: 0. CDR3 nucleotides: TGTGCCTGGAGTGTGCGGGAGGGCACAGATACGCAGTATTTT. It yields the protein CAWSVREGTDTQYF.

The rearrangement uses TRBV15 and TRBJ2-2, with 15 positions matching TRBD2. The CDR3 length is 17 residues. Germline lookup yields CDR1 LNHNV and CDR2 YYDKDF (reference sequence). Germline trimming cut 5 bases from V and 4 bases from J; bases unmatched to any gene: 5. The CDR3 loop reads CATSGGLAGGGTGELFF. The CDR3, as DNA: TGTGCCACCAGCGGGGGACTAGCGGGAGGAGGCACCGGGGAGCTGTTTTTT.

The chain links TRBV7-2 to TRBJ2-1; D may be TRBD2 (5 bases). The CDR3 covers 16 residues. The germline gives CDR1 SGHTA, CDR2 FQGNSA. V lost 6 bases to trimming and J lost 0 bases, with 15 bases between them. CDR3 bases: TGTGCCAGCAGACTCCGTCCTGGGAGCTCCTACAATGAGCAGTTCTTC. This codes for CASRLRPGSSYNEQFF. The full variable domain, with the rest looked up from reference TRBV7-2 and TRBJ2-1, is GAGVSQSPSNKVTEKGKDVELRCDPISGHTALYWYRQSLGQGLEFLIYFQGNSAPDKSGLPSDRFSAERTGGSVSTLTIQRTQQEDSAVYLCASRLRPGSSYNEQFFGPGTRLTVL.

The J gene is TRBJ1-1, the V gene TRBV12-2; the DNA was not used to check the table's D call, TRBD1. TRBV12-2 is noted as a pseudogene. The CDR3 covers 22 residues. This CDR3 reads CASRLQLGLMWTDTDPNTEAFF. CDR3 DNA: TGTGCAAGTCGCCTACAACTTGGGTTAATGTGGACAGACACAGATCCGAACACTGAAGCTTTCTTT.

The V and J genes are TRBV7-2 and TRBJ1-4; 7 nucleotides agree with TRBD1. Germline trimming cut 5 bases from V and 6 bases from J; bases unmatched to any gene: 6. Germline assignment: CDR1 SGHTA and CDR2 FQGNSA. The CDR3 loop spans 14 amino acids. In DNA form, the CDR3 reads TGTGCCAGCAGCGACGGGACAGCCTATGAAAAACTGTTTTTT. Translated: CASSDGTAYEKLFF.

The chain uses TRBV5-1 and TRBJ2-5; D is possibly TRBD2 (5 bases). The CDR3 runs 14 residues. CDR1 is SGHRS and CDR2 is YFSETQ in the germline V gene. The V end was cut by 2 bases, the J end by 4 bases, with 12 bases between. CDR3 nucleotide sequence: TGCGCCAGCAGCTTCCGGAGACGGGGAGAGACCCAGTACTTC. As protein: CASSFRRRGETQYF. Full variable domain (missing parts from reference TRBV5-1 and TRBJ2-5): KAGVTQTPRYLIKTRGQQVTLSCSPISGHRSVSWYQQTPGQGLQFLFEYFSETQRNKGNFPGRFSGRQFSNSRSEMNVSTLELGDSALYLCASSFRRRGETQYFGPGTRLLVL.